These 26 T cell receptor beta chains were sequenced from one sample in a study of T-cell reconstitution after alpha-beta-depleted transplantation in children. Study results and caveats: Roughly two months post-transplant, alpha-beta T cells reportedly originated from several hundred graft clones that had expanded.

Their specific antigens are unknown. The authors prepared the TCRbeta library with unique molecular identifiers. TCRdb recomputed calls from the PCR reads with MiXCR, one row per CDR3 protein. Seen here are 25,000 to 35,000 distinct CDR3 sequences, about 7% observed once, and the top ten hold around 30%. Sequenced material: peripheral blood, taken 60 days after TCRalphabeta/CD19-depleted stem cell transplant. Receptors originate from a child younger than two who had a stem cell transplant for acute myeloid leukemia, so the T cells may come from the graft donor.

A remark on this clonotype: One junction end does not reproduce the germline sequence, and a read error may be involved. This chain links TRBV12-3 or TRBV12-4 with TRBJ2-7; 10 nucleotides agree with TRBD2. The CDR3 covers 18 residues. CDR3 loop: CTSSFVAGGPAPSGEQYF. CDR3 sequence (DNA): TGTACCAGCAGTTTTGTAGCGGGGGGCCCTGCCCCCTCGGGGGAGCAGTACTTC.

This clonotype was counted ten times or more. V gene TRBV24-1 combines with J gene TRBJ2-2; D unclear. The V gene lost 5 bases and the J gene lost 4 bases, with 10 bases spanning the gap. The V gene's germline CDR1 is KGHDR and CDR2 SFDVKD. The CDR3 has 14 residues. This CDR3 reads CATSAPWGTGELFF. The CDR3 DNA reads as TGTGCCACCAGTGCCCCCTGGGGCACCGGGGAGCTGTTTTTT.

CDR3 sequence reads: CASSLRTSGAIEQFF. CDR3 bases: TGTGCCAGCAGCTTAAGGACTAGCGGGGCAATTGAGCAGTTCTTC. This chain connects TRBV7-6 to TRBJ2-1; 12 nucleotides agree with TRBD2. The V gene's germline CDR1 is SGHVS and CDR2 FNYEAQ. This CDR3 comprises 15 residues. Losses at the gene ends were 2 bases for V and 9 bases for J; bases not matched to a gene: 5.

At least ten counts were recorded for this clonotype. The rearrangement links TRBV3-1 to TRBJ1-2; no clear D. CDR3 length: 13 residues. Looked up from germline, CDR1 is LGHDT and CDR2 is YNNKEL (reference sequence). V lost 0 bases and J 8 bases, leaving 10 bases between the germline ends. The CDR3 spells CASSQEARRGYTF. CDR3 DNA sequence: TGTGCCAGCAGCCAAGAAGCCCGTCGGGGCTACACCTTC.

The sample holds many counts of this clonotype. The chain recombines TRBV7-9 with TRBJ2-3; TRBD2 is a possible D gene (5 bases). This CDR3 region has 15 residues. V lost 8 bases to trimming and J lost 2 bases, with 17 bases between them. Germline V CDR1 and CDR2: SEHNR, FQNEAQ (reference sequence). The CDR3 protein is CASRPDRGPTDTQYF. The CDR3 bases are TGTGCCAGCCGCCCCGACCGCGGGCCCACAGATACGCAGTATTTT. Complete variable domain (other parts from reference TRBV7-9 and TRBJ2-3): DTGVSQNPRHKITKRGQNVTFRCDPISEHNRLYWYRQTLGQGPEFLTYFQNEAQLEKSRLLSDRFSAERPKGSFSTLEIQRTEQGDSAMYLCASRPDRGPTDTQYFGPGTRLTVL.

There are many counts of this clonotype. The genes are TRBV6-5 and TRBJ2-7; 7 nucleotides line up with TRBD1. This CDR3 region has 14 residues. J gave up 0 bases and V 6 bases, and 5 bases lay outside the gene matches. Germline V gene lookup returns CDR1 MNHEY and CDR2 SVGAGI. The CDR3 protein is CASSPGQVSYEQYF. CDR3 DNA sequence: TGTGCCAGCAGCCCTGGACAGGTCTCCTACGAGCAGTACTTC.

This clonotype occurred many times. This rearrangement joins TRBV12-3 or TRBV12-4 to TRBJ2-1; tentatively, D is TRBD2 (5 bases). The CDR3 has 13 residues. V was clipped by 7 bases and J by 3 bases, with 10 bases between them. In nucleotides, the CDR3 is TGTGCCAGCACCTGGACTGTCTACAATGAGCAGTTCTTC. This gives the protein CASTWTVYNEQFF.

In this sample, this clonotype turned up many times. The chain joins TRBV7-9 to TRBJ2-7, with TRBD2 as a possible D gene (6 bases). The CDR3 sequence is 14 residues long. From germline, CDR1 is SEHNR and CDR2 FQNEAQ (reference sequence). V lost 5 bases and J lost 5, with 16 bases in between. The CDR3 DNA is TGTGCCAGCAGCCCCCGGGACTCCATCCACGAGCAGTACTTC. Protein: CASSPRDSIHEQYF.

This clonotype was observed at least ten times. CDR3 residues: CASTELTDTQYF. Written as DNA, the CDR3 is TGTGCCAGTACAGAACTCACAGATACGCAGTATTTT. The chain links TRBV12-3 or TRBV12-4 to TRBJ2-3; D not resolved. Trimming removed 9 bases at V and 2 bases at J, with 9 bases between. CDR3 size: 12 residues.

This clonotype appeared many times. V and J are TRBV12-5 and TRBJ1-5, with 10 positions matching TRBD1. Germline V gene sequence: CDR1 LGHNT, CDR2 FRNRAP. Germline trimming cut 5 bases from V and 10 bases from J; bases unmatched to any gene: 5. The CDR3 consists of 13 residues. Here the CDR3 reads CASGPDRGQPQHF. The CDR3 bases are TGTGCTAGTGGTCCAGACAGGGGGCAACCCCAGCATTTT.

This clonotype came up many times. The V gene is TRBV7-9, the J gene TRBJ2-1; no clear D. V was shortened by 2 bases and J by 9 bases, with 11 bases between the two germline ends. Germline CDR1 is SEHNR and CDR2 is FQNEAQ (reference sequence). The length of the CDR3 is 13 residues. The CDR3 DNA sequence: TGTGCCAGCAGCTTAAGCCCCCGGATTGAGCAGTTCTTC. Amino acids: CASSLSPRIEQFF.

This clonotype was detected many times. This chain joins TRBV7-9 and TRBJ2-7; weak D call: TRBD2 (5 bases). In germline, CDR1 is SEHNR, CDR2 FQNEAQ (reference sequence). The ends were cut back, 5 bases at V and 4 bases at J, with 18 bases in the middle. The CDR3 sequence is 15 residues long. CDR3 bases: TGTGCCAGCAGCCTAGAGGGAAGGAGAAAATACGAGCAGTACTTC. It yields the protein CASSLEGRRKYEQYF.

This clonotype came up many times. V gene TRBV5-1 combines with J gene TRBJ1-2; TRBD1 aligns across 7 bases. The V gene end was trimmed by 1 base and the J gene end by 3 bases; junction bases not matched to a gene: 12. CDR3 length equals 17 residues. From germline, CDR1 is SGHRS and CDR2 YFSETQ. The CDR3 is CASSLRTLGQVDYGYTF. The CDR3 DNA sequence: TGCGCCAGCAGCTTGCGCACCCTCGGACAGGTAGACTATGGCTACACCTTC.

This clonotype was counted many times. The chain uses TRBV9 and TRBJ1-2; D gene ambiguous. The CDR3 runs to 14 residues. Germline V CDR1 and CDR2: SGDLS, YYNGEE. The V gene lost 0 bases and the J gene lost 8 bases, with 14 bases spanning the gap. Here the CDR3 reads CASSVGGGFRGYTF. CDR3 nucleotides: TGTGCCAGCAGCGTAGGGGGAGGGTTTAGGGGCTACACCTTC.

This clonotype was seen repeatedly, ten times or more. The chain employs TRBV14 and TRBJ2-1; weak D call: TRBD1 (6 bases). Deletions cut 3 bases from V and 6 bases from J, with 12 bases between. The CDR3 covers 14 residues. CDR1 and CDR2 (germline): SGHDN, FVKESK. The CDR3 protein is CASSQVTGSNEQFF. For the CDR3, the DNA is TGTGCCAGCAGCCAGGTGACAGGAAGCAATGAGCAGTTCTTC.

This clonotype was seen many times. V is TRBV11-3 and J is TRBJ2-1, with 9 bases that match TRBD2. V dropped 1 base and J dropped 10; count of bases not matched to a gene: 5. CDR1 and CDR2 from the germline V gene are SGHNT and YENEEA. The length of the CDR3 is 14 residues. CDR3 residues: CASSLGGGAEEQFF. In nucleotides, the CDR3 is TGTGCCAGCAGCTTAGGCGGGGGGGCCGAGGAGCAGTTCTTC.

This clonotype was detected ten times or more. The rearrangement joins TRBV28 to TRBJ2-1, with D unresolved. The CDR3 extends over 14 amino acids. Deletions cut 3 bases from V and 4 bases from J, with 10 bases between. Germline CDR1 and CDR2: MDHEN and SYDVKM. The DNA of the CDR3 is TGTGCCAGCAGTTTGACCTCCATTTACAATGAGCAGTTCTTC. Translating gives CASSLTSIYNEQFF. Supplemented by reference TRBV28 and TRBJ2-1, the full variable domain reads DVKVTQSSRYLVKRTGEKVFLECVQDMDHENMFWYRQDPGLGLRLIYFSYDVKMKEKGDIPEGYSVSREKKERFSLILESASTNQTSMYLCASSLTSIYNEQFFGPGTRLTVL.

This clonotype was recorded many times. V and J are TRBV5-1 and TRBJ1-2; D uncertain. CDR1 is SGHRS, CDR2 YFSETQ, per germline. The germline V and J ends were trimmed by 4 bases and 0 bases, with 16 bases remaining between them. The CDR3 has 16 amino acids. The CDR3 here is CASSPQEAVANYGYTF. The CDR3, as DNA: TGCGCCAGCAGCCCGCAGGAGGCGGTAGCTAACTATGGCTACACCTTC.

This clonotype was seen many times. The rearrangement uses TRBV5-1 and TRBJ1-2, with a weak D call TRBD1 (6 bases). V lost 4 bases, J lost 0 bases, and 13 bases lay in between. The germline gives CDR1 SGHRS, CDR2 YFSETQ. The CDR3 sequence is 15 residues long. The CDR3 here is CASSPMGHPNYGYTF. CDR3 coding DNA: TGCGCCAGCAGCCCGATGGGACACCCTAACTATGGCTACACCTTC.

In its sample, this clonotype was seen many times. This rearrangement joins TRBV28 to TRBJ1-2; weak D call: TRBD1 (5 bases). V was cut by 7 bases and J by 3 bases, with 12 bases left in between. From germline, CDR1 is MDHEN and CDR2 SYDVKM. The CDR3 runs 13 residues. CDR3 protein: CASTTREDYGYTF. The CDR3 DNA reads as TGTGCCAGCACTACCAGGGAGGACTATGGCTACACCTTC.

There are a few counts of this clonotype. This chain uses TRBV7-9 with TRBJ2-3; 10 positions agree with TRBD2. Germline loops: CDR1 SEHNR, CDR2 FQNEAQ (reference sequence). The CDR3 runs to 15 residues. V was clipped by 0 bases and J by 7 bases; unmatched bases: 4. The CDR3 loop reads CASSLARSGRNTQYF. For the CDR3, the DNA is TGTGCCAGCAGCTTAGCCCGTAGCGGGAGGAATACGCAGTATTTT.

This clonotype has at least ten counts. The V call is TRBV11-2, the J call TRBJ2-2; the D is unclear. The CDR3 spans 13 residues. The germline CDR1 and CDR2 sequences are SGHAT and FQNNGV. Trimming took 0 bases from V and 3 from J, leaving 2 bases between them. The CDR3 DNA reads TGTGCCAGCAGCTTAGATTACACCGGGGAGCTGTTTTTT. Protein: CASSLDYTGELFF.

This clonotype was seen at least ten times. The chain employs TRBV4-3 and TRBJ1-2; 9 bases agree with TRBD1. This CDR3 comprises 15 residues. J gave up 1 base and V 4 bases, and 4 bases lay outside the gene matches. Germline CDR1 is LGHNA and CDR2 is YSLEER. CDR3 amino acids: CASSPGTGFNYGYTF. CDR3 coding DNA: TGCGCCAGCAGCCCTGGGACAGGGTTTAACTATGGCTACACCTTC.

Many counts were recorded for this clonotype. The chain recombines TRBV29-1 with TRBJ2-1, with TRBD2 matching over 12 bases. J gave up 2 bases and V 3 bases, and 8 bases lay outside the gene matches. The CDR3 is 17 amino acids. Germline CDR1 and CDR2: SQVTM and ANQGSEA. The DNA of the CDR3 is TGCAGCGTTGATAGCGTAGGACTAGCGGGACCCTACAATGAGCAGTTCTTC. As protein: CSVDSVGLAGPYNEQFF.

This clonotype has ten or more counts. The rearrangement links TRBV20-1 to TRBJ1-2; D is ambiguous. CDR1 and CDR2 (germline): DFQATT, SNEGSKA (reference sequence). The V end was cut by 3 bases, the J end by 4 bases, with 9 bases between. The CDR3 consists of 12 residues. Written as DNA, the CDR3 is TGCAGTGCTAGGAAACGGGGCTATGGCTACACCTTC. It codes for CSARKRGYGYTF.

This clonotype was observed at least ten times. The CDR3 nucleotides are TGTGCCAGCAGCTTACGAGGGACAGGCTCCTACGAGCAGTACTTC. Translated: CASSLRGTGSYEQYF. This chain connects TRBV7-2 to TRBJ2-7; 8 nucleotides line up with TRBD1. The ends lost 2 bases at V and 0 bases at J; junction bases unmatched: 3. Germline V CDR1 and CDR2: SGHTA, FQGNSA. The CDR3 is 15 amino acids.